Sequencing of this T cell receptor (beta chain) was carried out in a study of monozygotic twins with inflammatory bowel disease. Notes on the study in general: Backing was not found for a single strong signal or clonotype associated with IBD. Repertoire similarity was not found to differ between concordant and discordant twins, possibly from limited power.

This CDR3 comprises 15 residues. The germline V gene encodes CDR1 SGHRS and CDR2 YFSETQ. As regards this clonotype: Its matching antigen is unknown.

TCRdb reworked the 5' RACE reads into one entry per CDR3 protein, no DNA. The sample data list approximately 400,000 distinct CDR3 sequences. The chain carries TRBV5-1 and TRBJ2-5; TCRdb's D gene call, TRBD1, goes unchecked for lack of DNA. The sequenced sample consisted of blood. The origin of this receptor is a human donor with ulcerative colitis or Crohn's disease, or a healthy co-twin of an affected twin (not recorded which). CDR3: CASSLAHRGRETQYF.